This T cell receptor (beta chain) was identified during a study of T cell responses to AZD1222 COVID-19 vaccine. The germline V and J ends were trimmed by 6 bases and 0 bases, with 12 bases remaining between them. This CDR3 comprises 15 residues. Germline V lookup: CDR1 SNHLY, CDR2 FYNNEI. TCRdb keeps only in-frame clones here, not all; method: immunoSEQ multiplex PCR. The sample has around 170,000 clones, 90% seen once; the top ten hold about 1.4%. The genes are TRBV2 and TRBJ1-3; perhaps TRBD1 as D (6 bases). The source is an adult in good health. The sample consisted of peripheral blood, taken on day 0 of AZD1222 vaccination. The CDR3 sequence is CASSETGISGNTIYF. The CDR3 nucleotides are TGTGCCAGCAGCGAAACAGGGATCTCTGGAAACACCATATATTTT.